The present TCR beta chain was sequenced within a study of shared clonotypes between healthy human individuals. Germline V gene sequence: CDR1 LNHDA, CDR2 SQIVND (reference sequence). This CDR3 has 15 residues. V was pared by 2 bases and J by 5 bases, with 15 bases between. As to this clone: The antigen is undetermined.

General study points: Richness estimates generally favored naive over memory subsets. Investigators collected only blood, and repertoires in tissues likely differ. Compared with clonotypes that all four donors shared, non-shared clonotypes had lower generation probabilities.

An even split of each subset's genomic DNA across several immunoSEQ plates was performed. TCRdb's copy holds only in-frame clones and misses some; the assay was immunoSEQ multiplex PCR. The table shows 950,000 to 1,100,000 clones, with around 78% occurring only once. Sequences were obtained from memory CD4+ T cells from PBMCs. Subset denoted: CD45RA-negative fraction. The chain combines TRBV19 with TRBJ1-2; D unresolved. This clonotype originated in a man in his late teens or twenties in good health. Some clones in this sample may be carry-over from other donors' samples. The CDR3 protein is CASSISHSDQYGYTF. CDR3 sequence (DNA): TGTGCCAGTAGTATATCCCACTCGGATCAGTATGGCTACACCTTC.